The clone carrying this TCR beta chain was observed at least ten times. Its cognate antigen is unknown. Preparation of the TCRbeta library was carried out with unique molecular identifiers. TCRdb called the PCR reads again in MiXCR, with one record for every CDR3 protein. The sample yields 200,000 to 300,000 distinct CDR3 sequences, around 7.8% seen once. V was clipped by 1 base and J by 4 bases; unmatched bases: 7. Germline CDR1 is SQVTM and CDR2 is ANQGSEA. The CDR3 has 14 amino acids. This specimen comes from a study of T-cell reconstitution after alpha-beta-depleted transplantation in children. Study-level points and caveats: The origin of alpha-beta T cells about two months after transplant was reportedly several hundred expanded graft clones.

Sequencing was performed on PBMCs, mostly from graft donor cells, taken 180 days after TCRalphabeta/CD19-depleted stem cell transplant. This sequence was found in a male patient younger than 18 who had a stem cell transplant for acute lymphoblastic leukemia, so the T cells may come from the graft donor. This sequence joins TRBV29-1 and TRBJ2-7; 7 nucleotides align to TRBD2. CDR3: CSVEVIAGTYEQYF. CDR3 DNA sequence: TGCAGCGTTGAAGTGATAGCGGGCACATACGAGCAGTACTTC.